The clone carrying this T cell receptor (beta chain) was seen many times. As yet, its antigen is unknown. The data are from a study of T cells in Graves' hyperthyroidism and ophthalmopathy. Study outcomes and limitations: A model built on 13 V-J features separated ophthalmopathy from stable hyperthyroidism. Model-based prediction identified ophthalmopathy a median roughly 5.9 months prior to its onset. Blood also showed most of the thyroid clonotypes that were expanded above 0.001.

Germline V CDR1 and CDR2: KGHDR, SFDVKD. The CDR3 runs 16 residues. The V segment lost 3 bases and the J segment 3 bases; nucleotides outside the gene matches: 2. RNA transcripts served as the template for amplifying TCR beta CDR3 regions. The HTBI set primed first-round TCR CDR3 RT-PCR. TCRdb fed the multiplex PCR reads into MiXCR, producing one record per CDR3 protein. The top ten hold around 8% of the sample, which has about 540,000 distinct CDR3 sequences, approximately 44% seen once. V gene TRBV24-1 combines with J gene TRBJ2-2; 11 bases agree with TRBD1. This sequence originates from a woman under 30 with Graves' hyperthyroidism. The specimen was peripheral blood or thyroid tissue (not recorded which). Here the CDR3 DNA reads TGTGCCACCAGTGATCCGGACAGGGGGCACACCGGGGAGCTGTTTTTT. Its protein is CATSDPDRGHTGELFF.